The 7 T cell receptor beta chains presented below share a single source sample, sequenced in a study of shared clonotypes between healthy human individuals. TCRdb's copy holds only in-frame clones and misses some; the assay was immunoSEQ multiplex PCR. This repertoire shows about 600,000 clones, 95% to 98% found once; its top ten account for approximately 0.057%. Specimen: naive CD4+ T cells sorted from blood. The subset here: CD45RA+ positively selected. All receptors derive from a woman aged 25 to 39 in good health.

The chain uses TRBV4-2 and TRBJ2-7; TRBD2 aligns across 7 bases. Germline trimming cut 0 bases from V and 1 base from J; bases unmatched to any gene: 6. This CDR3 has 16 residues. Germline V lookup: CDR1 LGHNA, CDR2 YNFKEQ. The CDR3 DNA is TGTGCCAGCAGCCAAGACCGGCGGGGGTTTTCCTACGAGCAGTACTTC. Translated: CASSQDRRGFSYEQYF.

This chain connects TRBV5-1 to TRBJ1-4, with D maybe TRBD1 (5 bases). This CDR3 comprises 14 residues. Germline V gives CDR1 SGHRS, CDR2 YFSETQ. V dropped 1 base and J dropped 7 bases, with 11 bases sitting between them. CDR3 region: CASSLSGSAEKLFF. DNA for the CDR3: TGCGCCAGCAGCTTGTCAGGGAGTGCTGAAAAACTGTTTTTT.

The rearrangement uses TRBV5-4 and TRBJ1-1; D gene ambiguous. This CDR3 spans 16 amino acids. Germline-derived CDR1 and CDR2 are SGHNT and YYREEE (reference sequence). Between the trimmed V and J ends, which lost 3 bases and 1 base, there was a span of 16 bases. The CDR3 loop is CASSSPGQDTNTEAFF. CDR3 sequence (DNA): TGTGCCAGCAGCTCCCCTGGGCAGGATACGAACACTGAAGCTTTCTTT. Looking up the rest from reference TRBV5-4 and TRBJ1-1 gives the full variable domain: ETGVTQSPTHLIKTRGQQVTLRCSSQSGHNTVSWYQQALGQGPQFIFQYYREEENGRGNFPPRFSGLQFPNYSSELNVNALELDDSALYLCASSSPGQDTNTEAFFGQGTRLTVV.

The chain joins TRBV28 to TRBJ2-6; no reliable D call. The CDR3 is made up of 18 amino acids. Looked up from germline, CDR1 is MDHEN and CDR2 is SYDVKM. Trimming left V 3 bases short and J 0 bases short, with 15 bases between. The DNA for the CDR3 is TGTGCCAGCAGTTTTCGGTCCAGCACCCTCTCTGGGGCCAACGTCCTGACTTTC. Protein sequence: CASSFRSSTLSGANVLTF.

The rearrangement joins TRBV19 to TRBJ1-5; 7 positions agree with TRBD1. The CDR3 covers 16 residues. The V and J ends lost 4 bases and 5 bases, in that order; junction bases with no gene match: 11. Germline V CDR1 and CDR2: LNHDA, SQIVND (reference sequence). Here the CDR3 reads CASSTMPGGGHQPQHF. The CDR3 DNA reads TGTGCCAGTAGTACCATGCCAGGGGGGGGACATCAGCCCCAGCATTTT.

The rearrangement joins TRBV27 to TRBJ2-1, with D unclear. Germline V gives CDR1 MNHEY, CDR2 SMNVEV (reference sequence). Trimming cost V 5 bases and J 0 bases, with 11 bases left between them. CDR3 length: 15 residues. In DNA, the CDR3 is TGTGCCAGCAGTCCCTCGGATGGCTCCTACAATGAGCAGTTCTTC. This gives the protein CASSPSDGSYNEQFF.

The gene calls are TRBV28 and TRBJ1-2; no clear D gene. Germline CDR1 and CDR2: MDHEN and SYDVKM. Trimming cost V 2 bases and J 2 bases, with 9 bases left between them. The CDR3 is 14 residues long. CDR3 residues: CASSLTAQNYGYTF. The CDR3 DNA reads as TGTGCCAGCAGTTTAACAGCCCAAAACTATGGCTACACCTTC.